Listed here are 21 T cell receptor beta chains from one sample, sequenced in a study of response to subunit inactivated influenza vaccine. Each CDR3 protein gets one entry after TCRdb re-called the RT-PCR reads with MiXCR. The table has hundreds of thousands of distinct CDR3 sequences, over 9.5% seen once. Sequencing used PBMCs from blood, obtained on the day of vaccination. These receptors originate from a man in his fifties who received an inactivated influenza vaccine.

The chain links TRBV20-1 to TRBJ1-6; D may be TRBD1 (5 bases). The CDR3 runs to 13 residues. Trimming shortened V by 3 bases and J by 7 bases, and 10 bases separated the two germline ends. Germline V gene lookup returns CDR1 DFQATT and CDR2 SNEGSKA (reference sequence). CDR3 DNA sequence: TGCAGTGCTAGGACAGAAGAAAATTCACCCCTCCACTTT. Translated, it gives CSARTEENSPLHF.

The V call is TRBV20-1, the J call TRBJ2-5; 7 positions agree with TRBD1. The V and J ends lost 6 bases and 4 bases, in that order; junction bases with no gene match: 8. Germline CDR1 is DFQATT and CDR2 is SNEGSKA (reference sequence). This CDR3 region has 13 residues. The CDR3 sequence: CSAAATGLETQYF. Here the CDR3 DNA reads TGCAGTGCCGCGGCGACAGGGTTAGAGACCCAGTACTTC.

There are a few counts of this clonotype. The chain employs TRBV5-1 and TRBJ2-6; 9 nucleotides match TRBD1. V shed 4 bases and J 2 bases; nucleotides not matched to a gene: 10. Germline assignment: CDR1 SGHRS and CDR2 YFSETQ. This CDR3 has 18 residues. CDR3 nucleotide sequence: TGCGCCAGCAGCCCAACCGGGACAGGGAAAACTGGGGCCAACGTCCTGACTTTC. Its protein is CASSPTGTGKTGANVLTF.

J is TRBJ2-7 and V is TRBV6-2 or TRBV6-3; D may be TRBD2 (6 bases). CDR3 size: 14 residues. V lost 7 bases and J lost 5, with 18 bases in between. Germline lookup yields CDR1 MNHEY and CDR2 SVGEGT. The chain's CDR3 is CASILGGSRNEQYF. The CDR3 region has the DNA TGTGCCAGCATCCTGGGGGGTTCTCGAAACGAGCAGTACTTC.

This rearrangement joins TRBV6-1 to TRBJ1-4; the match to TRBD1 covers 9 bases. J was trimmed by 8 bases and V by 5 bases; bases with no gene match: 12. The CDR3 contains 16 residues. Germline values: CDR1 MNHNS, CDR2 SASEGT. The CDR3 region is CASSLITGGAREKLFF. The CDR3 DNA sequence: TGTGCCAGCAGTCTTATCACAGGGGGCGCACGGGAAAAACTGTTTTTT.

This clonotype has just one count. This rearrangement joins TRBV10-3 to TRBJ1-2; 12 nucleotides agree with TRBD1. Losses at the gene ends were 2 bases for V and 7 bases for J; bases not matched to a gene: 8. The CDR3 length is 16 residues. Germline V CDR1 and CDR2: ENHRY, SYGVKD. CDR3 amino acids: CAISEGPGQGATGYTF. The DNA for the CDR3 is TGTGCCATCAGTGAGGGCCCGGGACAGGGGGCAACTGGCTACACCTTC.

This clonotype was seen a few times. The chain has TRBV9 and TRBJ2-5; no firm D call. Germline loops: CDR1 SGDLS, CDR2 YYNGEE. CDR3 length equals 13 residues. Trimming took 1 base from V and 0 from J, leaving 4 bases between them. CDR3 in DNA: TGTGCCAGCAGCGTACAGAACCAAGAGACCCAGTACTTC. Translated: CASSVQNQETQYF.

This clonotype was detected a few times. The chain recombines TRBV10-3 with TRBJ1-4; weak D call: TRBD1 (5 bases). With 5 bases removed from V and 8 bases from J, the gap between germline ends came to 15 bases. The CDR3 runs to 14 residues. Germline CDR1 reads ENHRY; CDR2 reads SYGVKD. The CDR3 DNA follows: TGTGCCATCAGTAACCAGGGTATCGGGGAAAAACTGTTTTTT. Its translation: CAISNQGIGEKLFF.

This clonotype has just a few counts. CDR3 amino acids: CASSSAMLAKNIQYF. The CDR3 nucleotides read TGTGCCAGCAGTTCCGCCATGTTAGCCAAAAACATTCAGTACTTC. This chain connects TRBV6-2 or TRBV6-3 to TRBJ2-4; no definite D call. The ends were cut back, 4 bases at V and 0 bases at J, with 10 bases in the middle. The germline CDR1 and CDR2 sequences are MNHEY and SVGEGT. This CDR3 contains 15 residues.

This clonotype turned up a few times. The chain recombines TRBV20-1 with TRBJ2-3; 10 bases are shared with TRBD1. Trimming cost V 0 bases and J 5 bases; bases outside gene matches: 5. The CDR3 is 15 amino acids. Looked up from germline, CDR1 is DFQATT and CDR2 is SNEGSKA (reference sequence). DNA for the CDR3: TGCAGTGCTAGAGACGACAGGGGGCCCGGAGATACGCAGTATTTT. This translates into CSARDDRGPGDTQYF.

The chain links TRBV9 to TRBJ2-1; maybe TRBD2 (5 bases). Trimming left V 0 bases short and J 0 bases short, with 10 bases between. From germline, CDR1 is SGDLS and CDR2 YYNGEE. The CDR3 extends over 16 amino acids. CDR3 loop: CASSVGGPSSYNEQFF. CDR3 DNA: TGTGCCAGCAGCGTAGGCGGGCCGAGCTCCTACAATGAGCAGTTCTTC.

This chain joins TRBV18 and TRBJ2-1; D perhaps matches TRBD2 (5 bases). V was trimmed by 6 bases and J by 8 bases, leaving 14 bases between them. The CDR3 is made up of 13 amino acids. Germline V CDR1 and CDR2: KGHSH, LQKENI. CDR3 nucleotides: TGTGCCAGCTCGACTATGAGCGGCGATGAGCAGTTCTTC. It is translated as CASSTMSGDEQFF.

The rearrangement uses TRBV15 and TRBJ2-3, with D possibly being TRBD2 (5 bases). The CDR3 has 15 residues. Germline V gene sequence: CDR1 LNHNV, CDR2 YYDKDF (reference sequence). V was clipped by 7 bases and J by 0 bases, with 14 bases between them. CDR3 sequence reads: CATTPEGASTDTQYF. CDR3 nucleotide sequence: TGTGCCACCACCCCTGAGGGCGCCAGCACAGATACGCAGTATTTT.

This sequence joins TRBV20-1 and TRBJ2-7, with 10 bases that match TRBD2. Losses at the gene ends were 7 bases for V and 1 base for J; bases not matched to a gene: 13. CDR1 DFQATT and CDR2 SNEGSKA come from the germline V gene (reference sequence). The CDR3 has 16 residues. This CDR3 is CSVRGSGRAVSYEQYF. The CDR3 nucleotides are TGCAGTGTTCGGGGAAGCGGGAGGGCCGTGTCCTACGAGCAGTACTTC.

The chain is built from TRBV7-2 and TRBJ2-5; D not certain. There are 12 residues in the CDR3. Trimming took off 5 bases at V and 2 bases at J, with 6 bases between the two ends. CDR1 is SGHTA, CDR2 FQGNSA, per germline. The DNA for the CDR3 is TGTGCCAGCAGCAAGACTCAAGAGACCCAGTACTTC. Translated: CASSKTQETQYF.

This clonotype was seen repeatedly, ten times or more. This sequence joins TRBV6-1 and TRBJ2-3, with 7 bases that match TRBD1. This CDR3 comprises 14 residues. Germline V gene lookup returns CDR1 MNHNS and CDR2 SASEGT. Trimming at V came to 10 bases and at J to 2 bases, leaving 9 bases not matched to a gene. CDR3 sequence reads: CATRDSHPTDTQYF. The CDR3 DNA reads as TGTGCCACCCGGGACAGCCACCCCACAGATACGCAGTATTTT.

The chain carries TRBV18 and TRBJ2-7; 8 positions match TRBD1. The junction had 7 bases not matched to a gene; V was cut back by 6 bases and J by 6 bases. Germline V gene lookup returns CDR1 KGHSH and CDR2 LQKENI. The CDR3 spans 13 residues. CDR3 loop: CASSMDRAREQYF. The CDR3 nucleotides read TGTGCCAGCTCCATGGACAGGGCCCGCGAGCAGTACTTC.

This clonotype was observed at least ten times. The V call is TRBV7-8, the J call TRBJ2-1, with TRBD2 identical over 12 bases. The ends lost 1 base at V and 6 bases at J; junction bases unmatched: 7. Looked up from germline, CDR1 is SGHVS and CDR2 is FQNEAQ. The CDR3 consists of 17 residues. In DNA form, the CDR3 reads TGTGCCAGCAGCTTAGTGCCTAGCGGGGGGGCACCCAATGAGCAGTTCTTC. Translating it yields CASSLVPSGGAPNEQFF.

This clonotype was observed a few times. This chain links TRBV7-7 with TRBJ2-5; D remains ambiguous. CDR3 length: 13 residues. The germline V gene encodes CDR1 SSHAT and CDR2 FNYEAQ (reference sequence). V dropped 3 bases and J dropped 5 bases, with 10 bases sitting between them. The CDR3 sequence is CASSLAFGETQYF. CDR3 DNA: TGTGCCAGCAGCTTGGCATTCGGGGAGACCCAGTACTTC. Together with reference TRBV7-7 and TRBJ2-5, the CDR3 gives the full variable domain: GAGVSQSPRYKVTKRGQDVTLRCDPISSHATLYWYQQALGQGPEFLTYFNYEAQPDKSGLPSDRFSAERPEGSISTLTIQRTEQRDSAMYRCASSLAFGETQYFGPGTRLLVL.

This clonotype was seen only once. CDR3 amino acids: CASRRTEETGELFF. Written as DNA, the CDR3 is TGTGCCAGCAGACGGACGGAAGAGACCGGGGAGCTGTTTTTT. The chain joins TRBV6-2 or TRBV6-3 to TRBJ2-2; D unresolved. The CDR3 totals 14 residues. Trimming took 6 bases from V and 5 from J, leaving 13 bases between them. Germline assignment: CDR1 MNHEY and CDR2 SVGEGT.

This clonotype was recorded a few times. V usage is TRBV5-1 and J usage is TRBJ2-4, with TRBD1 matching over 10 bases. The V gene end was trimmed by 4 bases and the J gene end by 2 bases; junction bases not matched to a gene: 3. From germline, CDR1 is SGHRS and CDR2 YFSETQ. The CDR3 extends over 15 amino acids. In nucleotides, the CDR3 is TGCGCCAGCAGCGAGGGACAGGGGACCAAAAACATTCAGTACTTC. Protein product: CASSEGQGTKNIQYF.